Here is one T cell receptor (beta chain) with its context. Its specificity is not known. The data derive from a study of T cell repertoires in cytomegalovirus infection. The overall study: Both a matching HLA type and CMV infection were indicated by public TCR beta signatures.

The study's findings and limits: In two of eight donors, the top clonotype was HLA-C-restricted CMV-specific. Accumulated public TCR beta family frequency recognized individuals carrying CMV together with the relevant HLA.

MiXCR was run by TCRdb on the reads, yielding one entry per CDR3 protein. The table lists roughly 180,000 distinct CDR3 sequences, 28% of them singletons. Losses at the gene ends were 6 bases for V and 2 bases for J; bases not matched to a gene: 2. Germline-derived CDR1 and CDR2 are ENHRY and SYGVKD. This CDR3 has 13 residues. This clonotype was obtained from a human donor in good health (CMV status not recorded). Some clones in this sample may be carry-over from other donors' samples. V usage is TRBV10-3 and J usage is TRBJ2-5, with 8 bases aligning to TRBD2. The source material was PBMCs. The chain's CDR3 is CAIRLAGQETQYF. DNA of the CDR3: TGTGCCATCAGGTTAGCGGGGCAAGAGACCCAGTACTTC.